This entry is about one T cell receptor beta chain. Amplification used 60 Vbeta primers and 13 Jbeta primers. Data came from immunoSEQ multiplex PCR; TCRdb stores just in-frame clones and leaves some out. The data hold 140,000 or so clones, with over 60% observed a single time. The CDR3 has 14 amino acids. Trimming removed 0 bases at V and 4 bases at J, with 9 bases between. The V gene's germline CDR1 is LGHNA and CDR2 YNFKEQ. These data belong to a study of cytomegalovirus exposure and HLA in healthy donors. The sequenced sample consisted of PBMCs. The origin of this receptor is a man in his forties in good health and CMV-seronegative. The chain uses TRBV4-2 and TRBJ1-2; no clear D gene. The DNA for the CDR3 is TGTGCCAGCAGCCAAGATAGCGAGACCTATGGCTACACCTTC. Translating gives CASSQDSETYGYTF.